Listed here are 6 T cell receptor beta chains from one sample, sequenced in a study of shared clonotypes between healthy human individuals. Naivety among CD8 cells was defined by CD45RO negativity and positive CCR7 selection, thereby excluding terminally differentiated effector memory CD45RA+ cells. The assay was immunoSEQ multiplex PCR, and TCRdb's table has in-frame clones only and misses some. Of roughly 2.1 million clones in the sample, roughly 91% are singletons; the top ten hold around 1.7%. The sequenced sample consisted of naive CD8+ T cells from PBMCs. The receptors stem from a man aged 18 to 30 in good health. Some clones in this sample may be carry-over from other donors' samples.

The sample holds one count of this clone. V and J are TRBV19 and TRBJ2-7; 7 positions agree with TRBD2. V shed 2 bases and J 5 bases; nucleotides not matched to a gene: 6. CDR1 and CDR2 (germline): LNHDA, SQIVND (reference sequence). CDR3 length: 14 residues. The CDR3 sequence: CASSILGGEDEQYF. The CDR3 DNA sequence: TGTGCCAGTAGTATACTGGGAGGGGAGGACGAGCAGTACTTC.

The chain joins TRBV27 to TRBJ1-2, with 7 bases that match TRBD1. V gave up 5 bases and J gave up 1 base; unmatched junction bases: 7. CDR3 size: 15 residues. Germline V gives CDR1 MNHEY, CDR2 SMNVEV (reference sequence). CDR3 sequence: CASSPGTDLNYGYTF. In DNA, the CDR3 is TGTGCCAGCAGTCCCGGGACAGACCTTAACTATGGCTACACCTTC.

To note about this clone: This sample includes further DNA sequences coding for the same CDR3. The genes are TRBV19 and TRBJ1-5; D is uncertain. CDR3 size: 13 residues. V lost 1 base, J lost 2 bases, and 3 bases lay in between. The germline gives CDR1 LNHDA, CDR2 SQIVND (reference sequence). The CDR3, as DNA: TGTGCCAGTAGTATAGGTCGCAATCAGCCCCAGCATTTT. Translation gives CASSIGRNQPQHF.

The genes are TRBV7-2 and TRBJ2-1, with 13 bases identical to TRBD2. J lost 4 bases, V lost 5 bases, and 5 bases had no gene match. Germline CDR1 and CDR2: SGHTA and FQGNSA. This CDR3 has 16 amino acids. Here the CDR3 reads CASSIILAGGYNEQFF. DNA of the CDR3: TGTGCCAGCAGCATCATACTAGCGGGAGGGTACAATGAGCAGTTCTTC.

The CDR3 nucleotides read TGTGCCAGCAGCGTACGCCCGGACGTGGACACTGAAGCTTTCTTT. Its translation is CASSVRPDVDTEAFF. The gene calls are TRBV9 and TRBJ1-1; no definite D call. The V end lost 1 base, the J end lost 3 bases, and 13 bases lay between the germline ends. Germline-derived CDR1 and CDR2 are SGDLS and YYNGEE. This CDR3 comprises 15 residues.

Only a few counts were recorded for this clone. The rearrangement joins TRBV19 to TRBJ1-1, with D tentatively TRBD1 (5 bases). Trimming took 6 bases from V and 3 from J, leaving 14 bases between them. This CDR3 is 14 amino acids long. CDR1 and CDR2 from the germline V gene are LNHDA and SQIVND (reference sequence). DNA of the CDR3: TGTGCCAGTAGGATCGGGATGGGGGACACTGAAGCTTTCTTT. It yields the protein CASRIGMGDTEAFF.